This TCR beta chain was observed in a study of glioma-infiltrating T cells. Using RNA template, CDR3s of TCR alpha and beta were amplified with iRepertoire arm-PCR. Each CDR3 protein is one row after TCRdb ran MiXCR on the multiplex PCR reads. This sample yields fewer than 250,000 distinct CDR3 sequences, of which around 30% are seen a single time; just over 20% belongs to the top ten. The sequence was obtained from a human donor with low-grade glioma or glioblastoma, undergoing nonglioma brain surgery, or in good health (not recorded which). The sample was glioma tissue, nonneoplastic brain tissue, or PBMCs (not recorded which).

The CDR3 reads CSASGGQGEHEQYF. CDR3 sequence (DNA): TGCAGTGCTAGCGGCGGACAGGGGGAACACGAGCAGTACTTC. The J gene is TRBJ2-7, the V gene TRBV20-1, with TRBD1 matching over 10 bases. The CDR3 length is 14 residues. The trim removed 3 bases at V and 5 bases at J, leaving 7 bases unmatched. The V gene's germline CDR1 is DFQATT and CDR2 SNEGSKA (reference sequence).